Sequencing of this TCR beta chain was carried out in a study of blood T cell repertoires in COVID-19. The method was immunoSEQ multiplex PCR; TCRdb's version includes in-frame clones alone and lacks a portion of them. The data show some 700,000 clones, over 80% seen once. Material: peripheral blood. The sequence derives from a woman younger than 30 with acute or convalescent COVID-19.

The CDR3 region has the DNA TGTGCCAGCAGCTTACGGGGGGCGAACACTGAAGCTTTCTTT. Its protein is CASSLRGANTEAFF. This chain joins TRBV7-2 and TRBJ1-1; D is possibly TRBD1 (6 bases). From germline, CDR1 is SGHTA and CDR2 FQGNSA. Trimming removed 2 bases from V and 1 base from J, with 8 bases in between. CDR3 length: 14 amino acids. The entire variable domain, with the rest obtained from reference TRBV7-2 and TRBJ1-1, is as follows: GAGVSQSPSNKVTEKGKDVELRCDPISGHTALYWYRQSLGQGLEFLIYFQGNSAPDKSGLPSDRFSAERTGGSVSTLTIQRTQQEDSAVYLCASSLRGANTEAFFGQGTRLTVV.